The 20 T cell receptor beta chains below come from one sample, sequenced in a study of blood T cell repertoires in COVID-19. This table comes from immunoSEQ multiplex PCR, and its TCRdb copy is limited to in-frame clones, with some not included. Of more than 250,000 clones detected, around 90% appear once; the ten largest clones hold 1%. The sequenced material came from peripheral blood. The origin of the receptors is a man between 45 and 60 years old with active or convalescent COVID-19.

The chain couples TRBV24-1 to TRBJ1-5; D is possibly TRBD1 (5 bases). This CDR3 is 17 amino acids long. V was cut by 0 bases and J by 6 bases, with 17 bases left in between. The germline V gene encodes CDR1 KGHDR and CDR2 SFDVKD. The CDR3: CATSDLQGQGRAQPQHF. The CDR3 bases are TGTGCCACCAGTGATTTGCAGGGCCAGGGTAGGGCTCAGCCCCAGCATTTT.

The chain is built from TRBV6-2 or TRBV6-3 and TRBJ1-5; D not certain. The germline V gene encodes CDR1 MNHEY and CDR2 SVGEGT. The CDR3 has 13 residues. The V end was cut by 0 bases, the J end by 6 bases, with 6 bases between. CDR3 coding DNA: TGTGCCAGCAGTTACTCTTCAGGTCAGCCCCAGCATTTT. Protein product: CASSYSSGQPQHF.

The rearrangement links TRBV9 to TRBJ2-7; D not resolved. From germline, CDR1 is SGDLS and CDR2 YYNGEE. The V gene lost 0 bases and the J gene lost 0 bases, with 4 bases spanning the gap. This CDR3 has 13 residues. CDR3 DNA: TGTGCCAGCAGCGTAGCCAGCTCCTACGAGCAGTACTTC. Its protein product is CASSVASSYEQYF.

The rearrangement links TRBV5-1 to TRBJ1-1; D gene ambiguous. The V end lost 4 bases, the J end lost 1 base, and 11 bases lay between the germline ends. The CDR3 runs to 14 residues. The germline CDR1 and CDR2 sequences are SGHRS and YFSETQ. CDR3 residues: CASSVLGENTEAFF. The DNA of the CDR3 is TGCGCCAGCAGCGTTTTGGGAGAGAACACTGAAGCTTTCTTT.

This chain connects TRBV9 to TRBJ2-3; D gene uncertain. V lost 4 bases to trimming and J lost 1 base, with 4 bases between them. Germline CDR1 reads SGDLS; CDR2 reads YYNGEE. The CDR3 spans 12 residues. The CDR3 DNA reads as TGTGCCAGCAGCACGGGCACAGATACGCAGTATTTT. Translated, it gives CASSTGTDTQYF.

This clone was observed a single time. The rearrangement uses TRBV19 and TRBJ2-1; D call uncertain. Trimming took off 5 bases at V and 0 bases at J, with 11 bases between the two ends. Germline V CDR1 and CDR2: LNHDA, SQIVND (reference sequence). CDR3 length: 15 amino acids. The CDR3 DNA reads TGTGCCAGTAGTTACAAGATCAACTCCTACAATGAGCAGTTCTTC. It is translated as CASSYKINSYNEQFF. The full variable domain, in which reference TRBV19 and TRBJ2-1 provide the parts outside the CDR3, is DGGITQSPKYLFRKEGQNVTLSCEQNLNHDAMYWYRQDPGQGLRLIYYSQIVNDFQKGDIAEGYSVSREKKESFPLTVTSAQKNPTAFYLCASSYKINSYNEQFFGPGTRLTVL.

The chain joins TRBV9 to TRBJ1-2; possibly TRBD1 for D (5 bases). The V and J ends lost 0 bases and 1 base respectively, with 7 bases between them. Germline loops: CDR1 SGDLS, CDR2 YYNGEE. The CDR3 contains 14 residues. In nucleotides, the CDR3 is TGTGCCAGCAGCGTAGCAGGGTTTAACTATGGCTACACCTTC. It translates to CASSVAGFNYGYTF.

The chain carries TRBV28 and TRBJ1-2; D perhaps matches TRBD1 (5 bases). The CDR3 is 16 amino acids. Germline loops: CDR1 MDHEN, CDR2 SYDVKM. Trimming stripped 6 bases from V and 5 bases from J, with 22 bases between. The CDR3 is CASSPISTDILYGYTF. Here the CDR3 DNA reads TGTGCCAGCAGCCCTATCTCGACGGACATATTATATGGCTACACCTTC.

The chain links TRBV5-5 to TRBJ1-2, with a possible D match to TRBD1 (5 bases). With 0 bases removed from V and 6 bases from J, the gap between germline ends came to 6 bases. Germline CDR1 is SGHKS and CDR2 is YYEKEE (reference sequence). The CDR3 runs to 12 residues. This CDR3 reads CASSLARDGYTF. The CDR3 nucleotides are TGTGCCAGCAGCTTGGCCAGGGATGGCTACACCTTC.

The V gene is TRBV28, the J gene TRBJ1-2; 8 nucleotides align to TRBD1. J gave up 5 bases and V 7 bases, and 12 bases lay outside the gene matches. From germline, CDR1 is MDHEN and CDR2 SYDVKM. This CDR3 comprises 15 residues. In nucleotides, the CDR3 is TGTGCCAGCACATACAAGGACAGGGTGCAGTATGGCTACACCTTC. Protein product: CASTYKDRVQYGYTF.

The V call is TRBV28, the J call TRBJ2-2; no clear D. The CDR3 contains 12 residues. Trimming took 1 base from V and 6 from J, leaving 3 bases between them. CDR1 MDHEN and CDR2 SYDVKM come from the germline V gene. The CDR3 region is CASSLSAGELFF. CDR3 in DNA: TGTGCCAGCAGTTTATCCGCCGGGGAGCTGTTTTTT.

This clone was recorded only once. V is TRBV6-4 and J is TRBJ2-7; D is possibly TRBD1 (6 bases). The CDR3 has 14 residues. The germline V and J ends were trimmed by 5 bases and 0 bases, with 11 bases remaining between them. Germline V CDR1 and CDR2: MRHNA, SNTAGT. The CDR3 sequence is CASSPDRSSYEQYF. The CDR3 nucleotides read TGTGCCAGCAGTCCTGACAGGAGCTCCTACGAGCAGTACTTC.

The rearrangement links TRBV19 to TRBJ1-5, with a tentative D call TRBD1 (5 bases). The CDR3 sequence is 13 residues long. Trimming stripped 7 bases from V and 7 bases from J, with 14 bases between. The germline CDR1 and CDR2 sequences are LNHDA and SQIVND (reference sequence). CDR3 sequence: CASNPRARQPQHF. The CDR3, as DNA: TGTGCCAGTAACCCCAGGGCGAGGCAGCCCCAGCATTTT.

The chain carries TRBV30 and TRBJ1-3; no firm D call. This CDR3 spans 13 amino acids. Germline CDR1 reads GTSNPN; CDR2 reads SVGIG (reference sequence). Trimming cost V 2 bases and J 3 bases, with 8 bases left between them. The CDR3 nucleotides are TGTGCCTGGAGTTTAAACAGTGGAAACACCATATATTTT. This gives the protein CAWSLNSGNTIYF.

This sequence joins TRBV2 and TRBJ2-1, with TRBD1 as a possible D gene (7 bases). Germline values: CDR1 SNHLY, CDR2 FYNNEI. Between the trimmed V and J ends, which lost 2 bases and 0 bases, there was a span of 11 bases. This CDR3 spans 16 amino acids. CDR3 in DNA: TGTGCCAGCAGTGAACAGGGGGGAAGCTCCTACAATGAGCAGTTCTTC. This sequence encodes CASSEQGGSSYNEQFF.

J is TRBJ2-5 and V is TRBV6-2 or TRBV6-3, with no clear D. There are 13 residues in the CDR3. The V gene's germline CDR1 is MNHEY and CDR2 SVGEGT. Trimming removed 2 bases at V and 1 base at J, with 5 bases between. This chain's CDR3 is CASSYTTQETQYF. The CDR3 nucleotides read TGTGCCAGCAGTTACACTACCCAAGAGACCCAGTACTTC.

The chain is built from TRBV28 and TRBJ1-5; 10 nucleotides align to TRBD1. Per the germline V gene, CDR1 is MDHEN and CDR2 is SYDVKM. The CDR3 is 19 amino acids. Trimming removed 1 base from V and 6 bases from J; junction bases left unmatched: 15. The CDR3, as DNA: TGTGCCAGCAGTTTATTTACTGGGACAGGGGCCTTCATTACTCAGCCCCAGCATTTT. Protein: CASSLFTGTGAFITQPQHF.

The CDR3 DNA is TGTGCCAGCAGTGATGGCGGGACCCCGGGAGAGACCCAGTACTTC. It translates to CASSDGGTPGETQYF. V is TRBV2 and J is TRBJ2-5; possible D gene TRBD2, 6 bases. V gave up 3 bases and J gave up 4 bases, with 15 bases separating them. Looked up from germline, CDR1 is SNHLY and CDR2 is FYNNEI. CDR3 size: 15 residues. The full variable domain, completed using reference TRBV2 and TRBJ2-5, is EPEVTQTPSHQVTQMGQEVILRCVPISNHLYFYWYRQILGQKVEFLVSFYNNEISEKSEIFDDQFSVERPDGSNFTLKIRSTKLEDSAMYFCASSDGGTPGETQYFGPGTRLLVL.

J is TRBJ2-6 and V is TRBV7-2; 8 bases are shared with TRBD1. The CDR3 covers 14 residues. Unmatched junction bases numbered 6, after V lost 5 bases and J lost 9 bases. Germline lookup yields CDR1 SGHTA and CDR2 FQGNSA. CDR3 region: CASSPGQAHNVLTF. In DNA form, the CDR3 reads TGTGCCAGCAGCCCGGGACAGGCTCACAACGTCCTGACTTTC.

The rearrangement joins TRBV5-1 to TRBJ2-2, with D possibly matching TRBD2 (5 bases). Trimming took 8 bases from V and 0 from J, leaving 14 bases between them. There are 15 residues in the CDR3. CDR1 is SGHRS and CDR2 is YFSETQ in the germline V gene. The chain's CDR3 is CASTASGANTGELFF. Here the CDR3 DNA reads TGCGCCAGTACCGCGAGCGGCGCGAACACCGGGGAGCTGTTTTTT.